The clone carrying this TCR beta chain was detected only once. The data belong to a study of cytomegalovirus exposure and HLA in healthy donors. Repertoires were generated with immunoSEQ multiplex PCR, while TCRdb's copy carries only in-frame clones and drops some. This table has 250,000 to 300,000 clones, 65% to 90% appearing once. V shed 6 bases and J 5 bases; nucleotides not matched to a gene: 6. Germline lookup yields CDR1 SGHRS and CDR2 YFSETQ. The CDR3 spans 13 residues. The chain recombines TRBV5-1 with TRBJ2-5; 8 bases map to TRBD1. The clonotype was recovered from a woman between 18 and 30 years old in good health and CMV-seronegative. Material: PBMCs. The CDR3 spells CASIQGAGETQYF. The CDR3 DNA is TGCGCCAGCATCCAGGGGGCGGGGGAGACCCAGTACTTC.